This TCR beta chain was obtained from a study of Ad26.COV2.S vaccination and SARS-CoV-2 variants. Study in general: This donor came from the COV1001 trial of Ad26.COV2.S.

This table comes from immunoSEQ multiplex PCR, and its TCRdb copy is limited to in-frame clones, with some not included. The profile shows 300,000 to 350,000 clones, roughly 90% of them singletons. The treatment was: roughly 20 received Ad26.COV2.S at low or high dose, single or two shots; about 5 received placebo; per-sample allocation not given. Sample collection was performed on day 63 after the first vaccine or placebo injection. Germline assignment: CDR1 MDHEN and CDR2 SYDVKM. V lost 5 bases to trimming and J lost 7 bases; unmatched junction nucleotides: 10. The CDR3 extends over 16 amino acids. General observations from the study: Compared with placebo recipients, vaccine recipients had higher spike-specific TCR breadth. Similar non-spike TCR breadth was observed in recipients of vaccine and of placebo. Possibly, TCR breadth and depth analyses underestimated total T cell responses.

This clone was seen a single time. Its antigen is not known. Sequenced here: peripheral blood, sampled in a trial of Ad26.COV2.S vaccine versus placebo. This clonotype originated in a person between 18 and 65 years old who received the Ad26.COV2.S COVID-19 vaccine or a placebo. The V and J genes are TRBV28 and TRBJ1-4; 10 bases line up with TRBD1. This chain's CDR3 is CASSKTGGQGGEKLFF. The CDR3 DNA is TGTGCCAGCAGTAAGACAGGGGGCCAGGGTGGTGAAAAACTGTTTTTT.